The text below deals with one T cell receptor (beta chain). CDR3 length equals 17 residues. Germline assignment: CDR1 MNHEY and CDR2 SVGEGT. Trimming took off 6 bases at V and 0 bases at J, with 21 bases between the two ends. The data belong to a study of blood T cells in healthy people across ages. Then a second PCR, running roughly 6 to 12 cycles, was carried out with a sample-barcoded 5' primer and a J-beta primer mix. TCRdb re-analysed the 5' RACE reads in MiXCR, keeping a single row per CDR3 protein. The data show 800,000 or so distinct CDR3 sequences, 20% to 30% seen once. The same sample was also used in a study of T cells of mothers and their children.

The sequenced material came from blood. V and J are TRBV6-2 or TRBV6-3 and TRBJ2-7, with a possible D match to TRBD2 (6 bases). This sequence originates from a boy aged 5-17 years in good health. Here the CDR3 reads CASRDLYRDLSSYEQYF. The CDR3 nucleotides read TGTGCCAGCAGAGACCTTTACCGGGACTTGAGCTCCTACGAGCAGTACTTC.